A single T cell receptor (beta chain) is shown here with its context. Antigen specificity is unknown. The assay was immunoSEQ multiplex PCR, and TCRdb's table has in-frame clones only and misses some. The sample carries tens of thousands of clones, around nine tenths recorded once. Among the 100 to 150 subjects of the validation cohort, separate from the roughly 730-subject first cohort, were the donors. The CDR3 is 12 residues long. Germline V gene sequence: CDR1 SGHTA, CDR2 FQGNSA. J gave up 10 bases and V 3 bases, and 2 bases lay outside the gene matches. The sample is drawn from a study of cytomegalovirus exposure and HLA in healthy donors. On the study more broadly: The approximately 130 validation repertoires and the roughly 700 first-cohort repertoires shared a platform, a later analysis reported. Study observations and caveats: Usually a TCR sequence was rare, but some public TCRs were found in many donors.

The clonotype originates from a woman aged 25 to 39 in good health and CMV-seronegative. The sequencing sample was made of PBMCs. The V call is TRBV7-2, the J call TRBJ2-1; TRBD2 matches at 8 bases. In nucleotides, the CDR3 is TGTGCCAGCAGCTTGTTAGCGGGAGAGCAGTTCTTC. Its translation is CASSLLAGEQFF.